These 25 T cell receptor beta chains came from one sample sequenced in a study of CD8 T cells in ankylosing spondylitis. TCRdb reanalysed the 5' RACE reads using MiXCR and keeps one entry per CDR3 protein. Of 120,000 or so distinct CDR3 sequences in the sample, roughly 13% were seen once. Material for sequencing was blood, either unsorted or a sorted T cell fraction (not recorded which). Receptors were obtained from a female donor with ankylosing spondylitis or in good health (not recorded which).

This clonotype was seen a handful of times. The V and J genes are TRBV6-1 and TRBJ2-7; the match to TRBD2 covers 10 bases. CDR3 size: 15 residues. V lost 5 bases and J lost 6; bases outside the gene matches: 10. CDR1 and CDR2 from the germline V gene are MNHNS and SASEGT. The CDR3 region is CASSQALAGVSEQYF. The CDR3 coding sequence is TGTGCCAGCAGTCAGGCGCTAGCGGGAGTCAGCGAGCAGTACTTC.

This clonotype occurred many times. CDR3 protein: CASSFRGDNEQFF. The CDR3 nucleotides are TGTGCCAGCAGTTTTAGGGGGGACAATGAGCAGTTCTTC. The chain has TRBV12-3 or TRBV12-4 and TRBJ2-1; D may be TRBD1 or TRBD2 (6 bases each). Trimming removed 3 bases from V and 5 bases from J, with 8 bases in between. There are 13 residues in the CDR3.

This clonotype came up many times. This rearrangement joins TRBV20-1 to TRBJ1-4; D is possibly TRBD1 (6 bases). The length of the CDR3 is 16 residues. From germline, CDR1 is DFQATT and CDR2 SNEGSKA (reference sequence). The V gene lost 0 bases and the J gene lost 3 bases, with 14 bases spanning the gap. The CDR3 DNA follows: TGCAGTGCTAGAGATCTACGGGGGGCGGCTAATGAAAAACTGTTTTTT. Translating it yields CSARDLRGAANEKLFF.

This clonotype came up many times. The chain carries TRBV13 and TRBJ2-5; unclear D gene. Germline assignment: CDR1 PRHDT and CDR2 FYEKMQ (reference sequence). This CDR3 is 11 amino acids long. Trimming took 3 bases from V and 5 from J, leaving 4 bases between them. In nucleotides, the CDR3 is TGTGCCAGCAGCTTTATGGAGACCCAGTACTTC. Translated: CASSFMETQYF. The whole variable domain, filled in from reference TRBV13 and TRBJ2-5, reads AAGVIQSPRHLIKEKRETATLKCYPIPRHDTVYWYQQGPGQDPQFLISFYEKMQSDKGSIPDRFSAQQFSDYHSELNMSSLELGDSALYFCASSFMETQYFGPGTRLLVL.

This clonotype was counted between two and nine times. The chain combines TRBV10-3 with TRBJ2-1; 12 bases map to TRBD2. CDR1 is ENHRY, CDR2 SYGVKD, per germline. This CDR3 is built from 16 residues. After removal of 5 bases from V and 4 bases from J, the junction contained 6 bases not matched to a gene. The CDR3 bases are TGTGCCATCAGTCCCTCCCTAGCGGGAGGGTACAATGAGCAGTTCTTC. Translating it yields CAISPSLAGGYNEQFF.

This clonotype was detected ten times or more. The chain has TRBV5-1 and TRBJ2-2, with TRBD2 matching over 8 bases. V was pared by 2 bases and J by 4 bases, with 4 bases of the junction left unmatched. The CDR3 is made up of 15 amino acids. CDR1 and CDR2 from the germline V gene are SGHRS and YFSETQ. In nucleotides, the CDR3 is TGCGCCAGCAGCTTTAGCGGGGTTGGCACCGGGGAGCTGTTTTTT. This encodes CASSFSGVGTGELFF.

About this clonotype itself: Given a much more abundant clone one base away, this may be a read error. This chain links TRBV15 with TRBJ1-1, with TRBD1 matching 8 bases. CDR1 and CDR2 from the germline V gene are LNHNV and YYDKDF (reference sequence). V lost 1 base to trimming and J lost 5 bases; unmatched junction nucleotides: 0. This CDR3 contains 13 residues. The CDR3 sequence: CATSRGTGTEAFF. The DNA of the CDR3 is TGTGCCACCAGCAGAGGGACAGGGACTGAAGCTTTCTTT.

J is TRBJ2-7 and V is TRBV18; the D is unclear. Germline assignment: CDR1 KGHSH and CDR2 LQKENI. The V end was cut by 2 bases, the J end by 9 bases, with 8 bases between. The CDR3 sequence is 11 residues long. The CDR3 nucleotides are TGTGCCAGCTCACCAAGTGCCGGGCAGTACTTC. Residues: CASSPSAGQYF.

This clonotype was observed many times. The rearrangement joins TRBV7-2 to TRBJ2-7; 7 bases are shared with TRBD2. The J segment lost 2 bases and the V segment lost 5 bases, leaving 12 bases of the junction unmatched. Per the germline V gene, CDR1 is SGHTA and CDR2 is FQGNSA. The CDR3 runs to 16 residues. CDR3 loop: CASSPWAAGLTYEQYF. As DNA, the CDR3 is TGTGCCAGCAGCCCCTGGGCAGCGGGGCTTACCTACGAGCAGTACTTC.

The V and J genes are TRBV20-1 and TRBJ2-7, with 11 bases aligning to TRBD2. This CDR3 is built from 16 residues. V lost 3 bases and J lost 1; bases outside the gene matches: 8. Looked up from germline, CDR1 is DFQATT and CDR2 is SNEGSKA (reference sequence). The CDR3 region has the DNA TGCAGTGCTAGCCCCTTACTAGCGGGAGCGTCCTACGAGCAGTACTTC. This codes for CSASPLLAGASYEQYF.

This clonotype appeared many times. This chain connects TRBV29-1 to TRBJ2-1; 7 bases are shared with TRBD2. Germline V gene data show CDR1 as SQVTM and CDR2 as ANQGSEA. With 5 bases clipped from V and 9 bases from J, the junction kept 4 bases outside the gene matches. This CDR3 region has 11 residues. The CDR3 sequence: CSVTGGGEQFF. Here the CDR3 DNA reads TGCAGCGTTACGGGCGGGGGTGAGCAGTTCTTC.

This clonotype was detected a few times. The genes are TRBV7-2 and TRBJ2-3; D may correspond to TRBD1 or TRBD2 (6 bases each). The germline gives CDR1 SGHTA, CDR2 FQGNSA. V lost 2 bases and J 2 bases, leaving 17 bases between the germline ends. This CDR3 region has 17 residues. This chain's CDR3 is CASSLRGTGDPTDTQYF. The CDR3 region has the DNA TGTGCCAGCAGCTTAAGGGGGACTGGCGATCCCACAGATACGCAGTATTTT.

This clonotype was detected many times. The gene calls are TRBV20-1 and TRBJ1-5; no reliable D call. This CDR3 contains 14 residues. Looked up from germline, CDR1 is DFQATT and CDR2 is SNEGSKA (reference sequence). Trimming left V 0 bases short and J 6 bases short, with 12 bases between. For the CDR3, the DNA is TGCAGTGCTAGAGATCCCCGGGAAAGTCAGCCCCAGCATTTT. As protein: CSARDPRESQPQHF.

On this clonotype: A read error may be the cause here, since a much bigger clone is one base away. The V call is TRBV6-4, the J call TRBJ2-1; 11 bases are a match to TRBD2. Germline values: CDR1 MRHNA, CDR2 SNTAGT. The CDR3 runs to 17 residues. CDR3 sequence: CASSDSRGTSGNNDQFF. The DNA of the CDR3 is TGTGCCAGCAGTGACTCGAGGGGGACTAGCGGTAACAATGACCAGTTCTTC.

The table lists this clonotype with many counts. The chain recombines TRBV20-1 with TRBJ1-2; 8 nucleotides line up with TRBD1. J gave up 8 bases and V 0 bases, and 11 bases lay outside the gene matches. In germline, CDR1 is DFQATT, CDR2 SNEGSKA (reference sequence). The CDR3 totals 15 residues. This chain's CDR3 is CSARDLGQGVRGYTF. CDR3 in DNA: TGCAGTGCTAGAGATCTCGGACAGGGAGTACGGGGCTACACCTTC.

This clonotype was seen a few times. The chain combines TRBV5-6 with TRBJ2-3; TRBD1 matches 10 bases. J gave up 3 bases and V 4 bases, and 8 bases lay outside the gene matches. Germline CDR1 reads SGHDT; CDR2 reads YYEEEE. CDR3 size: 16 residues. The CDR3 loop reads CASSPRSGQGTDTQYF. Written as DNA, the CDR3 is TGTGCCAGCAGCCCCCGGTCGGGACAGGGGACAGATACGCAGTATTTT.

This clonotype has ten or more counts. The chain combines TRBV10-1 with TRBJ2-2; the match to TRBD1 covers 7 bases. From germline, CDR1 is WNHNN and CDR2 SYGVQD (reference sequence). V lost 8 bases to trimming and J lost 1 base; unmatched junction nucleotides: 4. The CDR3 totals 14 residues. The CDR3 DNA reads as TGCGCCAGCGGCCGGGACAGGAACACCGGGGAGCTGTTTTTT. This translates into CASGRDRNTGELFF.

This clonotype was recorded a few times. The chain employs TRBV30 and TRBJ2-7; 9 bases align to TRBD1. Germline loops: CDR1 GTSNPN, CDR2 SVGIG (reference sequence). J was trimmed by 4 bases and V by 7 bases; bases with no gene match: 8. The CDR3 spans 13 residues. In DNA form, the CDR3 reads TGTGCCTCCTTGGACAGGGGAATGTACGAGCAGTACTTC. This codes for CASLDRGMYEQYF.

This clonotype came up many times. V is TRBV5-1 and J is TRBJ2-2; TRBD1 matches at 8 bases. The ends lost 4 bases at V and 3 bases at J; junction bases unmatched: 5. Germline V gene sequence: CDR1 SGHRS, CDR2 YFSETQ. CDR3 size: 15 residues. The CDR3 DNA reads TGCGCCAGCAGCCTGGACAGGGAATACACCGGGGAGCTGTTTTTT. Translation: CASSLDREYTGELFF.

This clonotype was observed at least ten times. V and J are TRBV7-2 and TRBJ1-2; 8 bases line up with TRBD1. From germline, CDR1 is SGHTA and CDR2 FQGNSA. The CDR3 is made up of 14 amino acids. Trimming removed 1 base from V and 4 bases from J; junction bases left unmatched: 2. This CDR3 is CASSLGQGSYGYTF. Written as DNA, the CDR3 is TGTGCCAGCAGCTTAGGACAGGGGTCCTATGGCTACACCTTC.

In its sample, this clonotype was seen once. Here the CDR3 DNA reads TGCGCCAGCAGCCCGGAGGGCGGCGGGGAGCTGTTTTTT. Amino acids: CASSPEGGGELFF. The genes are TRBV5-1 and TRBJ2-2, with TRBD2 as a possible D gene (6 bases). Germline CDR1 and CDR2: SGHRS and YFSETQ. V lost 4 bases and J lost 7, with 11 bases in between. The CDR3 has 13 amino acids.

In this sample, this clonotype turned up a few times. The chain is built from TRBV5-1 and TRBJ2-3; 9 nucleotides line up with TRBD1. Trimming at V came to 1 base and at J to 3 bases, leaving 9 bases not matched to a gene. The CDR3 length is 17 residues. CDR1 is SGHRS and CDR2 is YFSETQ in the germline V gene. CDR3 protein: CASSLSRTGEKTDTQYF. CDR3 nucleotide sequence: TGCGCCAGCAGCTTGAGTAGGACAGGGGAGAAGACAGATACGCAGTATTTT.

This clonotype has ten or more counts. The CDR3 sequence: CAIGKGGDTEAFF. CDR3 in DNA: TGTGCCATCGGGAAGGGTGGGGACACTGAAGCTTTCTTT. This chain connects TRBV10-3 to TRBJ1-1; D gene ambiguous. The CDR3 sequence is 13 residues long. Looked up from germline, CDR1 is ENHRY and CDR2 is SYGVKD. V was pared by 8 bases and J by 3 bases, with 13 bases between.

In this sample, this clonotype turned up a few times. The chain has TRBV6-1 and TRBJ1-2; no definite D call. CDR1 and CDR2 (germline): MNHNS, SASEGT. The CDR3 is 13 amino acids. V was trimmed by 6 bases and J by 3 bases, leaving 11 bases between them. CDR3 residues: CASRTGPHYGYTF. The CDR3 coding sequence is TGTGCCAGCAGGACCGGGCCCCACTATGGCTACACCTTC.

The chain joins TRBV11-2 to TRBJ2-2, with a weak D call TRBD1 (5 bases). CDR1 SGHAT and CDR2 FQNNGV come from the germline V gene. V dropped 0 bases and J dropped 6 bases, with 5 bases sitting between them. CDR3 length: 13 residues. CDR3 sequence reads: CASSLDRAGELFF. The CDR3, as DNA: TGTGCCAGCAGCTTAGACAGGGCCGGGGAGCTGTTTTTT.